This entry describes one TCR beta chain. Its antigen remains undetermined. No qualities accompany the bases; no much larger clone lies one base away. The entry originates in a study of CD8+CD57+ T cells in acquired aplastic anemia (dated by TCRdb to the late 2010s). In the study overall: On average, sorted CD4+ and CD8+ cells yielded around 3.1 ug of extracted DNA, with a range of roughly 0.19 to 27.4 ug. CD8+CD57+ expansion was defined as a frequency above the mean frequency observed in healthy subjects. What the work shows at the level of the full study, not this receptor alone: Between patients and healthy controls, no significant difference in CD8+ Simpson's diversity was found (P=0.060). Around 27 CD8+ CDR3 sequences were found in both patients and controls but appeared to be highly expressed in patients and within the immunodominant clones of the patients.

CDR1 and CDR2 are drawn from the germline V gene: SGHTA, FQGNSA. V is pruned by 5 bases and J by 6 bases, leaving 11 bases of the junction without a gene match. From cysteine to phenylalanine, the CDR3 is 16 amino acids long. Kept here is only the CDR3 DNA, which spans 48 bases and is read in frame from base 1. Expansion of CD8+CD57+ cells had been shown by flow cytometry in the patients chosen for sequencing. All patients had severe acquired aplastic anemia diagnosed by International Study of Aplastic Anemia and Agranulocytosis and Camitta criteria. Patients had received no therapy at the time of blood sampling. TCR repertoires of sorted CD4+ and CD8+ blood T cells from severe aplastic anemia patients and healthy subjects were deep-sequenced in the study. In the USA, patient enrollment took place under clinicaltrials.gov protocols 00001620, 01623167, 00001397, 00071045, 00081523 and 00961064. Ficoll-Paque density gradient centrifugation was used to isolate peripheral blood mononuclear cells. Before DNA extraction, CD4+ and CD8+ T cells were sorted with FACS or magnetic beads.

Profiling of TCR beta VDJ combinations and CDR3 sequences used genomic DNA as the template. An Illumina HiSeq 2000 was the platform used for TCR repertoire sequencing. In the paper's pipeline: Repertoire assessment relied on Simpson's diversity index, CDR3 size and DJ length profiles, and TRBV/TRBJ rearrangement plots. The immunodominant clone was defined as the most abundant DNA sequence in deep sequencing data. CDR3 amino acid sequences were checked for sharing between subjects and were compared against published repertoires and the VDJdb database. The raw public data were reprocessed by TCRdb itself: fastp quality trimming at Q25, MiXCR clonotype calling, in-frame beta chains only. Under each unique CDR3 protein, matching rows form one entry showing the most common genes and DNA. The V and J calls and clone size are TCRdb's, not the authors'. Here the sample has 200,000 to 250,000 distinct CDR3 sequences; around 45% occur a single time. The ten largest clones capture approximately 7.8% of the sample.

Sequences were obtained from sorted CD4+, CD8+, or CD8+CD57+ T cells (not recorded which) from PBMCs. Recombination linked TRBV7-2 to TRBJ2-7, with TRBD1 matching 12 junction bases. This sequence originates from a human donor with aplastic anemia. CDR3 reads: CASSPQPGQGAGEQYF. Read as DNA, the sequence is TGTGCCAGCAGCCCACAGCCGGGACAGGGGGCTGGCGAGCAGTACTTC.